The present TCR beta chain was sequenced within a study of blood T cell repertoires in COVID-19. Per the germline V gene, CDR1 is MNHEY and CDR2 is SVGAGI. V lost 4 bases and J lost 6; bases outside the gene matches: 4. The CDR3 contains 13 residues. Generated by immunoSEQ multiplex PCR, the TCRdb table keeps only in-frame clones and is missing some. The table lists around 250,000 clones, approximately 86% of them singletons, with 5.5% to 7.5% in the top ten. Sample: peripheral blood. The receptor's source is a woman in her sixties or seventies with active or convalescent COVID-19. This chain uses TRBV6-5 with TRBJ1-2; 8 bases align to TRBD1. The CDR3 sequence is CASSFGTGHGYTF. CDR3 nucleotides: TGTGCCAGCAGTTTCGGGACAGGACATGGCTACACCTTC.